This T cell receptor beta chain was sequenced during a study of Ad26.COV2.S vaccination and SARS-CoV-2 variants. Treatment given: around 19 received Ad26.COV2.S at low or high dose, single or two shots; roughly five received placebo; per-sample allocation not given. Collection of the samples took place on day 63 after the first injection of vaccine or placebo. Method: immunoSEQ multiplex PCR; TCRdb's copy keeps in-frame clones and lacks some. Of a few hundred thousand clones detected, 83% appear once; the ten largest clones hold approximately 7.8%. The germline V and J ends were trimmed by 1 base and 9 bases, with 8 bases remaining between them. Looked up from germline, CDR1 is SGHRS and CDR2 is YFSETQ. The CDR3 loop spans 12 amino acids. This clone showed up just once.

The clonotype comes from a person aged 18 to 65 who received the Ad26.COV2.S COVID-19 vaccine or a placebo. The gene calls are TRBV5-1 and TRBJ2-1; D remains ambiguous. The input for sequencing was peripheral blood, taken in a trial of Ad26.COV2.S vaccine versus placebo. CDR3 DNA: TGCGCCAGCAGCTTGTCGGGTACTGAGCAGTTCTTC. Amino acid sequence: CASSLSGTEQFF.